This T cell receptor (beta chain) was found in a study of T-cell memory formation after mild COVID-19. This clonotype was detected only a few times. What it binds is unknown. A single record per CDR3 protein comes from TCRdb applying MiXCR to the 5' RACE reads. The sample yields about 340,000 distinct CDR3 sequences, around a fifth seen once. Study-level findings and limits: Confirmation was lacking for SARS-CoV-2 specificity of second-wave clones that peaked on day 37. Later expanders leaned CD4+, whereas clones that contracted between day 15 and 85 were balanced CD4/CD8. Some SARS-CoV-2-responding clones were already detected in memory before infection. CD4+ clones that contracted lay mainly in CM and EM; CD8+ ones lay in EMRA.

The sequenced material came from PBMCs or a T cell subset sorted from them (not recorded which). The receptor was isolated from an adult woman who had mild COVID-19 (a few samples of this study predate the infection). Cell type and time point are not known.

For the CDR3, the DNA is TGTGCCAGCATCCCGACCGGGTCCATGAACACTGAAGCTTTCTTT. The encoded protein is CASIPTGSMNTEAFF. V is TRBV7-2 and J is TRBJ1-1; D unresolved. V was trimmed by 7 bases and J by 0 bases, leaving 15 bases between them. The CDR3 sequence is 15 residues long. CDR1 is SGHTA, CDR2 FQGNSA, per germline.